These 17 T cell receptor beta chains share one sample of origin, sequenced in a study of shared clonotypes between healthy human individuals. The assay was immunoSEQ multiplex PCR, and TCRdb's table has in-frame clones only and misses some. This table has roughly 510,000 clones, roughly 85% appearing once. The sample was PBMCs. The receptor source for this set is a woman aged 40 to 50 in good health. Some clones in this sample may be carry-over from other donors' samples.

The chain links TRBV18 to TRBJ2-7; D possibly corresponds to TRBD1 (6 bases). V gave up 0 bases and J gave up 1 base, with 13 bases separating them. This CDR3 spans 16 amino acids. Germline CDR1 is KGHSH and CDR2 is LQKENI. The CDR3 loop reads CASSPPSQGYSYEQYF. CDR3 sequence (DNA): TGTGCCAGCTCACCACCGTCTCAGGGGTATTCCTACGAGCAGTACTTC. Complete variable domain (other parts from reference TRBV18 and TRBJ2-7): NAGVMQNPRHLVRRRGQEARLRCSPMKGHSHVYWYRQLPEEGLKFMVYLQKENIIDESGMPKERFSAEFPKEGPSILRIQQVVRGDSAAYFCASSPPSQGYSYEQYFGPGTRLTVT.

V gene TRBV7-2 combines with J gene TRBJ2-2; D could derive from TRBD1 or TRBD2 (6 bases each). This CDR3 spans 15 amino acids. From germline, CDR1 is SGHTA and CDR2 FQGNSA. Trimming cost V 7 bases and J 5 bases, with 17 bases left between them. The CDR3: CASTQIGGDTGELFF. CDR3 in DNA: TGTGCCAGCACCCAAATCGGGGGCGATACCGGGGAGCTGTTTTTT.

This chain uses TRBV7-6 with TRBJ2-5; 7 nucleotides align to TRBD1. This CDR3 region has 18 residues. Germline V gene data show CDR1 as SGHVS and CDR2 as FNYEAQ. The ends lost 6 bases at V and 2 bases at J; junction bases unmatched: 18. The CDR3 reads CASRKSSYARDSQETQYF. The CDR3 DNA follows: TGTGCCAGCAGAAAATCAAGCTACGCCCGGGACAGTCAAGAGACCCAGTACTTC.

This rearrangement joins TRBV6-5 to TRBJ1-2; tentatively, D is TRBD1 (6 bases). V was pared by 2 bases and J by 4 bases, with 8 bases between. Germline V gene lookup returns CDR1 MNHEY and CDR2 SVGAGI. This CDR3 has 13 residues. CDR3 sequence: CASSYDRIYGYTF. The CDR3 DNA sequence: TGTGCCAGCAGTTACGACAGGATCTATGGCTACACCTTC.

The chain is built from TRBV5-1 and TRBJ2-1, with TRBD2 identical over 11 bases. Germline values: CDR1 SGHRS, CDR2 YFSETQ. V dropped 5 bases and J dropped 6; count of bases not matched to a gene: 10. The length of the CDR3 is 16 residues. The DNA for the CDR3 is TGCGCCAGCAGTCTCGGTGAGGGGACTAGCGGCAATGAGCAGTTCTTC. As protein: CASSLGEGTSGNEQFF.

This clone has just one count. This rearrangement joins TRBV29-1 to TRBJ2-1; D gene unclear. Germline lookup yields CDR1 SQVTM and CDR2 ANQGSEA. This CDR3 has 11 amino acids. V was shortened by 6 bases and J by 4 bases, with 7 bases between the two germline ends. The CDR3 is CSVVLYNEQFF. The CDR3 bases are TGCAGCGTCGTTTTATACAATGAGCAGTTCTTC.

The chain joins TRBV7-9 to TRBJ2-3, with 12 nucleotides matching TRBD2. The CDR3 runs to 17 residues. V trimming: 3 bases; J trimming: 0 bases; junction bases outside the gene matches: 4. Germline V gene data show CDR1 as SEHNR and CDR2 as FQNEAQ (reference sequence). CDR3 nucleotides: TGTGCCAGCAGCTTGAAACTAGCGGGAGGTAGCACAGATACGCAGTATTTT. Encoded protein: CASSLKLAGGSTDTQYF.

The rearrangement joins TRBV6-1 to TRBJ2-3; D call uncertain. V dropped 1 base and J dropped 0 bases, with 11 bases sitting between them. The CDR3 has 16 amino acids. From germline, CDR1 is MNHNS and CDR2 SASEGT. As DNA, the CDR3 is TGTGCCAGCAGTGAAGGGTGGACGACTAGCACAGATACGCAGTATTTT. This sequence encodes CASSEGWTTSTDTQYF.

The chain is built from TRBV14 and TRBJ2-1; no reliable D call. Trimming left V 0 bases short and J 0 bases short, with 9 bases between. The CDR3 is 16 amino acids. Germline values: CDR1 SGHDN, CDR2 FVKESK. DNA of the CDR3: TGTGCCAGCAGCCAAGATTGGGAAAGCTCCTACAATGAGCAGTTCTTC. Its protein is CASSQDWESSYNEQFF.

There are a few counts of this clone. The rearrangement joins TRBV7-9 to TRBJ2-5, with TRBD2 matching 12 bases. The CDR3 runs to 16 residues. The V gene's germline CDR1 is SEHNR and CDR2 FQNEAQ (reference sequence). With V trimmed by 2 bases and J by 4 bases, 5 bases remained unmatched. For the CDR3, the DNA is TGTGCCAGCAGCTTATTTGCTAGCGGGAGGGGAGAGACCCAGTACTTC. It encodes CASSLFASGRGETQYF.

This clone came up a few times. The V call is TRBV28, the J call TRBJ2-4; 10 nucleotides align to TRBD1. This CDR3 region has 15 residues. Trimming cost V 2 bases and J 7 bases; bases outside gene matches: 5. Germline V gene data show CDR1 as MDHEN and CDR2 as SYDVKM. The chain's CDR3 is CASSLGPGQGNIQYF. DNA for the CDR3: TGTGCCAGCAGTTTAGGCCCGGGACAGGGGAACATTCAGTACTTC.

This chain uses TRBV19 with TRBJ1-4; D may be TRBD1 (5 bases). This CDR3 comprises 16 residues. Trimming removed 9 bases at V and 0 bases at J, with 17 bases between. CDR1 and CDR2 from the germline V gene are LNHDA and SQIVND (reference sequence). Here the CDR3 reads CASLRDRRATNEKLFF. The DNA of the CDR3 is TGTGCCAGCCTTCGGGACCGGAGGGCAACTAATGAAAAACTGTTTTTT.

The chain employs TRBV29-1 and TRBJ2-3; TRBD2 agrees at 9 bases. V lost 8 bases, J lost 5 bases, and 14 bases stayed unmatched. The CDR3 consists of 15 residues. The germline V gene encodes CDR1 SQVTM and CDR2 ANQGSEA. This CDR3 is CSLPLVAGVLDTQYF. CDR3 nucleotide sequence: TGCAGCCTCCCCTTGGTAGCGGGAGTTTTAGATACGCAGTATTTT.

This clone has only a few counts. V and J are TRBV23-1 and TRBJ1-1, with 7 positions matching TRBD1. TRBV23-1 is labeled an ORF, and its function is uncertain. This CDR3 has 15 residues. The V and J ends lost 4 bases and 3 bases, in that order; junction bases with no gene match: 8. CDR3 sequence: CASSPQGGRDTEAFF. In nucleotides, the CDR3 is TGCGCCAGCAGTCCCCAGGGGGGCAGGGACACTGAAGCTTTCTTT.

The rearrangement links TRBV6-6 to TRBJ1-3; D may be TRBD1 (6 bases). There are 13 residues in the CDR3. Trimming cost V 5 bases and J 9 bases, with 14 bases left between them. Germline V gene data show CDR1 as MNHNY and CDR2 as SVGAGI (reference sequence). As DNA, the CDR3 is TGTGCCAGCAGTGTAGAGGGGGACGGCACCATATATTTT. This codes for CASSVEGDGTIYF.

In nucleotides, the CDR3 is TGCGCCAGCAGCTTGGATGGGGATAGCAATCAGCCCCAGCATTTT. Translating gives CASSLDGDSNQPQHF. The rearrangement links TRBV5-1 to TRBJ1-5, with unresolved D. The ends were cut back, 0 bases at V and 0 bases at J, with 7 bases in the middle. This CDR3 has 15 amino acids. CDR1 SGHRS and CDR2 YFSETQ come from the germline V gene.

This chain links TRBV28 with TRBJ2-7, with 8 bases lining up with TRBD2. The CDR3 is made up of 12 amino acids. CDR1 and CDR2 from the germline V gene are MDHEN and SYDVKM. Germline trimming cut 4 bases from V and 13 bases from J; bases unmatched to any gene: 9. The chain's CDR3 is CASSSNSGTVYF. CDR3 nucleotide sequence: TGTGCCAGCAGTTCCAATAGCGGGACGGTCTACTTC.